The next 5 T cell receptor beta chains were all read from a single sample in a study of blood T cell repertoires in COVID-19. Sequencing used immunoSEQ multiplex PCR; TCRdb keeps in-frame clones, though not all of them. Counted here are about 120,000 clones, about 70% occurring once; the ten biggest clones make up around 5.9%. The material sequenced was peripheral blood. Receptors originate from a man aged 55 to 69 with acute or convalescent COVID-19.

This sequence joins TRBV6-4 and TRBJ2-2; the match to TRBD2 covers 10 bases. Germline CDR1 is MRHNA and CDR2 is SNTAGT. The CDR3 runs to 18 residues. J lost 3 bases, V lost 0 bases, and 7 bases had no gene match. For the CDR3, the DNA is TGTGCCAGCAGTGACTCTGGGCCTAGCGGGGGTGACACCGGGGAGCTGTTTTTT. Translated: CASSDSGPSGGDTGELFF.

The rearrangement joins TRBV5-1 to TRBJ2-7, with a weak D call TRBD1 (5 bases). V lost 2 bases and J 0 bases, leaving 9 bases between the germline ends. Germline loops: CDR1 SGHRS, CDR2 YFSETQ. CDR3 length: 14 amino acids. CDR3 region: CASSLAGNSYEQYF. In nucleotides, the CDR3 is TGCGCCAGCAGCTTAGCAGGGAACTCCTACGAGCAGTACTTC.

The V call is TRBV3-1 (or the pseudogene TRBV3-2), the J call TRBJ1-6; 7 bases map to TRBD1. Germline lookup yields CDR1 LGHDT and CDR2 YNNKEL (reference sequence). This CDR3 contains 15 residues. The V gene end was trimmed by 1 base and the J gene end by 7 bases; junction bases not matched to a gene: 4. DNA of the CDR3: TGTGCCAGCAGCCAAGGAGGGACAGCCAATTCACCCCTCCACTTT. Its protein is CASSQGGTANSPLHF.

The V gene is TRBV5-4, the J gene TRBJ2-3; D is perhaps TRBD2 (6 bases). This CDR3 region has 16 residues. Germline-derived CDR1 and CDR2 are SGHNT and YYREEE (reference sequence). The V end was cut by 1 base, the J end by 0 bases, with 12 bases between. The CDR3 bases are TGTGCCAGCAGCTTGTCTAGCGCGAGAAGCACAGATACGCAGTATTTT. It encodes CASSLSSARSTDTQYF.

This clone was recorded only once. The rearrangement links TRBV19 to TRBJ1-2; D is possibly TRBD1 (5 bases). Germline V CDR1 and CDR2: LNHDA, SQIVND (reference sequence). The CDR3 is 13 residues long. V lost 5 bases, J lost 4 bases, and 11 bases lay in between. The DNA for the CDR3 is TGTGCCAGTAGTGCCGGGACTCGCTATGGCTACACCTTC. Translating gives CASSAGTRYGYTF.